Below, 27 T cell receptor beta chains from the same sample are listed, as sequenced in a study of control samples from healthy donors and cancer patients. Sequencing was performed with immunoSEQ multiplex PCR; in TCRdb, only in-frame clones are kept and a portion is missing. The sample lists about 120,000 clones; more than 70% were seen once. Sequenced input: blood. The receptors derive from a woman in her sixties or seventies in good health.

This sequence joins TRBV5-4 and TRBJ2-5, with 13 bases aligning to TRBD2. The CDR3 is 16 amino acids. V was clipped by 4 bases and J by 4 bases; unmatched bases: 7. The germline gives CDR1 SGHNT, CDR2 YYREEE (reference sequence). The CDR3, as DNA: TGTGCCAGCAGCACTACCGGACTAGCGGGGGCAGAGACCCAGTACTTC. This codes for CASSTTGLAGAETQYF.

The chain is built from TRBV21-1 and TRBJ2-7. TRBV21-1 is given as a pseudogene. CDR3 length equals 14 residues. The CDR3 DNA follows: TGTGCCAGCAGCAAGGCCAAAAAGGCCTACGAGCAGTACTTC. Translating gives CASSKAKKAYEQYF.

The V call is TRBV7-9, the J call TRBJ2-1; D tentatively fits TRBD1 or TRBD2 (5 bases each). Germline values: CDR1 SEHNR, CDR2 FQNEAQ (reference sequence). The CDR3 extends over 15 amino acids. The V gene lost 5 bases and the J gene lost 1 base, with 12 bases spanning the gap. The CDR3 coding sequence is TGTGCCAGCAGCCTCTTTGAGGGGTCCTACAATGAGCAGTTCTTC. This translates into CASSLFEGSYNEQFF.

The genes are TRBV6-5 and TRBJ1-1; D is perhaps TRBD1 (5 bases). V dropped 7 bases and J dropped 1 base, with 7 bases sitting between them. The CDR3 is 12 amino acids. Germline V gives CDR1 MNHEY, CDR2 SVGAGI. The CDR3 sequence is CASIRGNTEAFF. As DNA, the CDR3 is TGTGCCAGCATTAGGGGGAACACTGAAGCTTTCTTT.

This clone was detected a few times. The genes are TRBV12-3 or TRBV12-4 and TRBJ1-2, with D maybe TRBD1 (5 bases). This CDR3 region has 13 residues. Trimming removed 5 bases from V and 5 bases from J, with 12 bases in between. CDR3 sequence reads: CASSAQGIYGYTF. The CDR3 nucleotides read TGTGCCAGCAGTGCGCAGGGAATTTATGGCTACACCTTC.

This chain uses TRBV15 with TRBJ1-1; tentative D call: TRBD1 (5 bases). Between the trimmed V and J ends, which lost 3 bases and 3 bases, there was a span of 14 bases. From germline, CDR1 is LNHNV and CDR2 YYDKDF (reference sequence). This CDR3 comprises 15 residues. CDR3 amino acids: CATSRGGSLDTEAFF. Written as DNA, the CDR3 is TGTGCCACCAGCAGGGGGGGAAGTTTGGACACTGAAGCTTTCTTT.

CDR3 nucleotide sequence: TGTGCCAGCGCCCCCGGAGGGAGCACTGAAGCTTTCTTT. This encodes CASAPGGSTEAFF. J is TRBJ1-1 and V is TRBV6-5; D is uncertain. Between the trimmed V and J ends, which lost 8 bases and 4 bases, there was a span of 14 bases. CDR1 MNHEY and CDR2 SVGAGI come from the germline V gene. The CDR3 is 13 residues long.

The genes are TRBV13 and TRBJ2-2, with TRBD2 matching over 10 bases. CDR1 and CDR2 (germline): PRHDT, FYEKMQ (reference sequence). The V segment lost 5 bases and the J segment 3 bases; nucleotides outside the gene matches: 3. This CDR3 comprises 15 residues. As DNA, the CDR3 is TGTGCCAGCAGCGACGGACTAGCGGACACCGGGGAGCTGTTTTTT. This translates into CASSDGLADTGELFF.

CDR3 DNA: TGTGCCATGCGCTCCGAAACACAGAACACTGAAGCTTTCTTT. This encodes CAMRSETQNTEAFF. V usage is TRBV10-3 and J usage is TRBJ1-1; D gene uncertain. This CDR3 has 14 amino acids. Germline V lookup: CDR1 ENHRY, CDR2 SYGVKD. The V and J ends lost 9 bases and 1 base respectively, with 15 bases between them.

As for this clone: At one end the junction does not follow the germline gene, possibly because of a read error. V gene TRBV6-5 combines with J gene TRBJ1-5; maybe TRBD1 (5 bases). Per germline, CDR1 MNHEY and CDR2 SVGAGI. The CDR3 loop spans 15 amino acids. CDR3 sequence (DNA): TGTGCCAGCAGTCACTCAGGGATTTCCAATCAGCCCCAGCATTTT. Translating gives CASSHSGISNQPQHF.

The genes are TRBV7-9 and TRBJ2-1, with 8 bases aligning to TRBD1. The germline CDR1 and CDR2 sequences are SEHNR and FQNEAQ (reference sequence). The CDR3 extends over 15 amino acids. V lost 2 bases and J lost 1; bases outside the gene matches: 1. CDR3 bases: TGTGCCAGCAGCTTACAGGGGGCTTCCTACAATGAGCAGTTCTTC. Amino acids: CASSLQGASYNEQFF.

At least ten counts were recorded for this clone. The V gene is TRBV7-9, the J gene TRBJ1-6, with D perhaps TRBD1 (5 bases). The CDR3 is 13 residues long. V gave up 2 bases and J gave up 12 bases, with 11 bases separating them. The germline CDR1 and CDR2 sequences are SEHNR and FQNEAQ (reference sequence). This CDR3 reads CASSLTQGGPLHF. CDR3 sequence (DNA): TGTGCCAGCAGCTTAACTCAGGGAGGACCCCTCCACTTT.

This clone showed up just once. The chain combines TRBV6-6 with TRBJ1-2; weak D call: TRBD1 (6 bases). Germline loops: CDR1 MNHNY, CDR2 SVGAGI (reference sequence). This CDR3 region has 13 residues. V shed 6 bases and J shed 0 bases, with 8 bases lying between them. The CDR3 loop reads CASSQGTNYGYTF. DNA of the CDR3: TGTGCCAGCAGCCAGGGGACTAACTATGGCTACACCTTC.

This rearrangement joins TRBV27 to TRBJ1-1; a weak D match, TRBD1 (5 bases). This CDR3 comprises 14 residues. The germline V gene encodes CDR1 MNHEY and CDR2 SMNVEV (reference sequence). V was clipped by 6 bases and J by 6 bases, with 17 bases between them. The CDR3 sequence: CASRRERPGPEAFF. CDR3 DNA: TGTGCCAGCAGGAGGGAACGACCGGGACCTGAAGCTTTCTTT.

The chain has TRBV5-4 and TRBJ2-1; TRBD2 agrees at 12 bases. In germline, CDR1 is SGHNT, CDR2 YYREEE (reference sequence). The V gene end was trimmed by 2 bases and the J gene end by 2 bases; junction bases not matched to a gene: 2. This CDR3 contains 16 residues. CDR3 loop: CASSFLAGGTYNEQFF. The CDR3 nucleotides are TGTGCCAGCAGCTTCCTAGCGGGGGGGACCTACAATGAGCAGTTCTTC.

The chain links TRBV7-8 to TRBJ2-2, with TRBD2 matching 12 bases. Germline assignment: CDR1 SGHVS and CDR2 FQNEAQ. The CDR3 length is 16 residues. V was clipped by 5 bases and J by 5 bases; unmatched bases: 6. The CDR3 bases are TGTGCCAGCAGCCCTAGCGGGGGGGTTGTGACCGGGGAGCTGTTTTTT. Translated, it gives CASSPSGGVVTGELFF.

This rearrangement joins TRBV10-3 to TRBJ1-3; D gene uncertain. The CDR3 extends over 16 amino acids. Per germline, CDR1 ENHRY and CDR2 SYGVKD. V dropped 0 bases and J dropped 0 bases, with 9 bases sitting between them. CDR3 residues: CAISESKGSSGNTIYF. DNA for the CDR3: TGTGCCATCAGTGAGTCGAAGGGCAGCTCTGGAAACACCATATATTTT.

The gene calls are TRBV7-2 and TRBJ2-5; D might be TRBD1 or TRBD2, each matching 5 bases. Deletions cut 4 bases from V and 8 bases from J, with 11 bases between. Germline CDR1 and CDR2: SGHTA and FQGNSA. This CDR3 is 12 amino acids long. The CDR3 sequence is CASSSRESTQYF. The CDR3 DNA sequence: TGTGCCAGCAGCTCCAGGGAGTCAACCCAGTACTTC.

The rearrangement uses TRBV4-3 and TRBJ2-1, with 9 bases identical to TRBD2. The CDR3 extends over 16 amino acids. From germline, CDR1 is LGHNA and CDR2 YSLEER. J gave up 8 bases and V 4 bases, and 12 bases lay outside the gene matches. CDR3 sequence: CASSPTSGPAGYEQFF. In DNA form, the CDR3 reads TGCGCCAGCAGCCCGACTAGCGGCCCGGCTGGCTATGAGCAGTTCTTC.

This chain joins TRBV2 and TRBJ2-1, with TRBD1 matching over 11 bases. This CDR3 is built from 16 residues. With V trimmed by 5 bases and J by 1 base, 4 bases remained unmatched. Germline CDR1 reads SNHLY; CDR2 reads FYNNEI. This CDR3 reads CASSRRDRGSYNEQFF. CDR3 sequence (DNA): TGTGCCAGCAGTCGCCGGGACAGGGGGTCCTACAATGAGCAGTTCTTC.

This chain links TRBV7-2 with TRBJ1-4; D perhaps matches TRBD1 (6 bases). Per the germline V gene, CDR1 is SGHTA and CDR2 is FQGNSA. This CDR3 is 15 amino acids long. V was cut by 5 bases and J by 0 bases, with 10 bases left in between. The CDR3 reads CASSIRTATNEKLFF. CDR3 bases: TGTGCCAGCAGCATAAGGACAGCAACTAATGAAAAACTGTTTTTT. Together with reference TRBV7-2 and TRBJ1-4, the CDR3 gives the full variable domain: GAGVSQSPSNKVTEKGKDVELRCDPISGHTALYWYRQSLGQGLEFLIYFQGNSAPDKSGLPSDRFSAERTGGSVSTLTIQRTQQEDSAVYLCASSIRTATNEKLFFGSGTQLSVL.

The chain links TRBV7-3 to TRBJ1-5; D is undetermined. Germline V gives CDR1 SGHTA, CDR2 FQGTGA. The CDR3 contains 13 residues. V shed 5 bases and J shed 2 bases, with 7 bases lying between them. DNA for the CDR3: TGTGCCAGCAGCCCCGATCGCAATCAGCCCCAGCATTTT. Translated: CASSPDRNQPQHF.

This clone was seen only once. The chain is built from TRBV27 and TRBJ1-6; unclear D gene. The length of the CDR3 is 11 residues. The germline V and J ends were trimmed by 5 bases and 13 bases, with 9 bases remaining between them. Germline values: CDR1 MNHEY, CDR2 SMNVEV (reference sequence). CDR3 DNA sequence: TGTGCCAGCAGTCTCGCCCGGCCCCTCCACTTT. This translates into CASSLARPLHF.

V usage is TRBV7-2 and J usage is TRBJ2-3; unclear D gene. The CDR3 is 13 residues long. V gave up 5 bases and J gave up 2 bases, with 8 bases separating them. From germline, CDR1 is SGHTA and CDR2 FQGNSA. CDR3 nucleotide sequence: TGTGCCAGCAGCCGTGACAACACAGATACGCAGTATTTT. As protein: CASSRDNTDTQYF.

The chain carries TRBV19 and TRBJ1-2; no firm D call. The CDR3 totals 14 residues. The germline gives CDR1 LNHDA, CDR2 SQIVND (reference sequence). The germline V and J ends were trimmed by 3 bases and 4 bases, with 12 bases remaining between them. The CDR3 DNA reads as TGTGCCAGTAGTATTTCGCGGGGTCGCTATGGCTACACCTTC. Protein product: CASSISRGRYGYTF.

The chain links TRBV11-3 to TRBJ2-1, with 8 bases that match TRBD1. Germline CDR1 is SGHNT and CDR2 is YENEEA. The CDR3 runs 16 residues. The junction had 9 bases not matched to a gene; V was cut back by 8 bases and J by 0 bases. CDR3 sequence reads: CASGQTGTGSYNEQFF. CDR3 DNA: TGTGCCAGCGGACAGACAGGGACAGGCTCCTACAATGAGCAGTTCTTC. The full variable domain, with the rest looked up from reference TRBV11-3 and TRBJ2-1, is EAGVVQSPRYKIIEKKQPVAFWCNPISGHNTLYWYLQNLGQGPELLIRYENEEAVDDSQLPKDRFSAERLKGVDSTLKIQPAELGDSAVYLCASGQTGTGSYNEQFFGPGTRLTVL.

V and J are TRBV4-3 and TRBJ1-2; D gene uncertain. Germline CDR1 is LGHNA and CDR2 is YSLEER. Trimming removed 0 bases from V and 8 bases from J, with 10 bases in between. CDR3 length equals 13 residues. CDR3 region: CASSQDKARGYTF. The DNA for the CDR3 is TGCGCCAGCAGCCAAGATAAGGCGCGCGGCTACACCTTC.